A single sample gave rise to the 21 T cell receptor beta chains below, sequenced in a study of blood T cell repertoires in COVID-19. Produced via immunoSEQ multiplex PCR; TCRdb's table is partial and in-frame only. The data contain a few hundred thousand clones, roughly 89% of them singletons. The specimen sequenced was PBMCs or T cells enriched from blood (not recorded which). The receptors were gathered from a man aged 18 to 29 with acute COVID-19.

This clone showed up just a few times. The CDR3 protein is CASSRGLGAEAFF. The CDR3 DNA sequence: TGTGCCAGTAGTAGGGGACTGGGCGCTGAAGCTTTCTTT. The chain uses TRBV19 and TRBJ1-1; a weak D match, TRBD1 (5 bases). The CDR3 contains 13 residues. Germline-derived CDR1 and CDR2 are LNHDA and SQIVND (reference sequence). The germline V and J ends were trimmed by 4 bases and 6 bases, with 12 bases remaining between them.

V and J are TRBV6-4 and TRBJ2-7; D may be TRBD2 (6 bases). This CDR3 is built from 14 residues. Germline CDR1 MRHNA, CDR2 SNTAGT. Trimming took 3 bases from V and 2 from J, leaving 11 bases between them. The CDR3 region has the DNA TGTGCCAGCAGTGAGGGACTTGCCCCCTACGAGCAGTACTTC. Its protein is CASSEGLAPYEQYF.

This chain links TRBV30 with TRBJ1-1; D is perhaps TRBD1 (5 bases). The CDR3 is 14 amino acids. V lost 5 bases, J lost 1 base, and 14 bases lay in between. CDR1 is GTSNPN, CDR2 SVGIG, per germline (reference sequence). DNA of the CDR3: TGTGCCTGGCTACCGGGACTCAAGAACACTGAAGCTTTCTTT. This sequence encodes CAWLPGLKNTEAFF.

DNA of the CDR3: TGCGCCAGCAGCCAAGATCCAGGTAGTGGCTTTAACTATGGCTACACCTTC. Translating it yields CASSQDPGSGFNYGYTF. The chain combines TRBV4-1 with TRBJ1-2, with D unclear. The germline V and J ends were trimmed by 0 bases and 1 base, with 15 bases remaining between them. The CDR3 covers 17 residues. CDR1 and CDR2 (germline): MGHRA, YSYEKL.

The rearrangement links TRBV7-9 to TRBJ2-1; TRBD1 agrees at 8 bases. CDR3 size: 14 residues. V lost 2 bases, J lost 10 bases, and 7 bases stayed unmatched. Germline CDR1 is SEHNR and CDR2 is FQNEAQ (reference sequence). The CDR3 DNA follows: TGTGCCAGCAGCTTAAACAGGGGGAATATAGAGCAGTTCTTC. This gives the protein CASSLNRGNIEQFF.

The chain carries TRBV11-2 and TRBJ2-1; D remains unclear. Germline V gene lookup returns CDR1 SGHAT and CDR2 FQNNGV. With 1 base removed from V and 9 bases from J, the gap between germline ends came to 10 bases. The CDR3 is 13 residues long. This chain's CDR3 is CASSLGATTEQFF. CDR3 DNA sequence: TGTGCCAGCAGCTTAGGGGCGACAACTGAGCAGTTCTTC.

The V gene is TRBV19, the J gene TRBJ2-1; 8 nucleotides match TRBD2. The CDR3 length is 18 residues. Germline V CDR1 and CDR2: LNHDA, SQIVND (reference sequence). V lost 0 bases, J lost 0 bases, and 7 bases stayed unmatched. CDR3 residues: CASSIELADWSSYNEQFF. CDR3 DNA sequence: TGTGCCAGTAGTATAGAACTAGCGGACTGGAGCTCCTACAATGAGCAGTTCTTC.

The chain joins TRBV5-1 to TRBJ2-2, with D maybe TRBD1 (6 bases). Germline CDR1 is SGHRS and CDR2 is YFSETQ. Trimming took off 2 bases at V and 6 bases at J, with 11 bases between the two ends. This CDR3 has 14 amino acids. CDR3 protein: CASSLQGGAGELFF. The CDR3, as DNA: TGCGCCAGCAGCTTACAGGGCGGCGCCGGGGAGCTGTTTTTT.

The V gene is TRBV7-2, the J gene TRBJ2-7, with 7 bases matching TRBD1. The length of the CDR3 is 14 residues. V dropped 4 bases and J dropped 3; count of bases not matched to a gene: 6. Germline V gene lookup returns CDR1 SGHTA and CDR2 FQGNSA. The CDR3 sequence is CASSYETGFYEQYF. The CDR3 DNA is TGTGCCAGCAGCTACGAGACAGGGTTCTACGAGCAGTACTTC.

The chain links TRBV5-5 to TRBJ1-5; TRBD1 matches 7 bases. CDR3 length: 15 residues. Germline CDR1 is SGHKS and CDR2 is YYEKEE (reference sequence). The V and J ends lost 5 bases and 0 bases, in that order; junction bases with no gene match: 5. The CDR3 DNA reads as TGTGCCAGCAGTTTGACAGGGACTAGCAATCAGCCCCAGCATTTT. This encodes CASSLTGTSNQPQHF.

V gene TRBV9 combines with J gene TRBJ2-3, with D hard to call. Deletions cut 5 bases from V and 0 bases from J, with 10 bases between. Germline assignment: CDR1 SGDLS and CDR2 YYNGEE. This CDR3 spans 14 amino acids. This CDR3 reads CASSVFPSTDTQYF. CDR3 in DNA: TGTGCCAGCAGTGTCTTCCCTAGCACAGATACGCAGTATTTT.

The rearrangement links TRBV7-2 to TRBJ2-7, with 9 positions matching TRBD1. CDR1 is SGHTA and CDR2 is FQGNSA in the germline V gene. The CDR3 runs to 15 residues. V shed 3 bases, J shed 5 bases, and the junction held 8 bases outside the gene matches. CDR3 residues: CASSFWDRVSHEQYF. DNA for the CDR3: TGTGCCAGCAGCTTCTGGGACAGGGTGTCCCACGAGCAGTACTTC.

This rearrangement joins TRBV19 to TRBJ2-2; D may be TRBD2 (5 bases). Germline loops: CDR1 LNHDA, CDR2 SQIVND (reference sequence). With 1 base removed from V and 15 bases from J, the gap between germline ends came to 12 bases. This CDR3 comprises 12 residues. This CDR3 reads CASSIGGSGLFF. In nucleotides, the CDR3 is TGTGCCAGTAGTATAGGAGGGTCGGGGTTGTTTTTT.

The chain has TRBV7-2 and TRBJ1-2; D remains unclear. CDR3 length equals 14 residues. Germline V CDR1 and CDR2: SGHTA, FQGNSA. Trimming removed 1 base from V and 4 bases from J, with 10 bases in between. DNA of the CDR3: TGTGCCAGCAGCTTAGACGCAGGCACCTATGGCTACACCTTC. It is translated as CASSLDAGTYGYTF.

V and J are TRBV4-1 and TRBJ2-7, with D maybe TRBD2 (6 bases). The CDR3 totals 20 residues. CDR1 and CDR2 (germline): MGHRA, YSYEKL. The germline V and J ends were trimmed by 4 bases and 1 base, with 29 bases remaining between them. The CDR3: CASSPAVGTRAGIRSYEQYF. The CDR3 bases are TGCGCCAGCAGCCCAGCAGTGGGCACCCGTGCGGGAATTCGATCCTACGAGCAGTACTTC.

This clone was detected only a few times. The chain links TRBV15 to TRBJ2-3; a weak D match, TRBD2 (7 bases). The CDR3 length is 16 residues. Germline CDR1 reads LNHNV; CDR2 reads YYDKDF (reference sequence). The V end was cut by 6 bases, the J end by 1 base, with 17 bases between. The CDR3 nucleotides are TGTGCCACCAGTAGACAGGAACGGGGGGGCACAGATACGCAGTATTTT. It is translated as CATSRQERGGTDTQYF.

The CDR3 region is CASSLVLAGLNTGELFF. Written as DNA, the CDR3 is TGCGCCAGCAGCTTGGTCCTAGCGGGACTAAACACCGGGGAGCTGTTTTTT. The V call is TRBV5-1, the J call TRBJ2-2; 9 bases line up with TRBD2. This CDR3 spans 17 amino acids. Per the germline V gene, CDR1 is SGHRS and CDR2 is YFSETQ. Trimming took 0 bases from V and 2 from J; bases not matched to a gene: 5.

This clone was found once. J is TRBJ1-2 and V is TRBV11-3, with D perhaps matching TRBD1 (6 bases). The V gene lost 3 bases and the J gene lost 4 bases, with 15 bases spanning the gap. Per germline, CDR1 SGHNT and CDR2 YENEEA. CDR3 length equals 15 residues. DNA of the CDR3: TGTGCCAGCAGCTTGGAACAGGCGACAGGCTATGGCTACACCTTC. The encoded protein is CASSLEQATGYGYTF.

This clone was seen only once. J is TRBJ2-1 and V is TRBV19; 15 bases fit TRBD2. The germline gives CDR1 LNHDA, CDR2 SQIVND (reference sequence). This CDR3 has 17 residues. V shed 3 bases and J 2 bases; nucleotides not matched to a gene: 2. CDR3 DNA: TGTGCCAGTAGTATCGGACTAGCGGGAGGGACCTACAATGAGCAGTTCTTC. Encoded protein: CASSIGLAGGTYNEQFF. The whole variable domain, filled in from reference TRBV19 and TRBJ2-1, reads DGGITQSPKYLFRKEGQNVTLSCEQNLNHDAMYWYRQDPGQGLRLIYYSQIVNDFQKGDIAEGYSVSREKKESFPLTVTSAQKNPTAFYLCASSIGLAGGTYNEQFFGPGTRLTVL.

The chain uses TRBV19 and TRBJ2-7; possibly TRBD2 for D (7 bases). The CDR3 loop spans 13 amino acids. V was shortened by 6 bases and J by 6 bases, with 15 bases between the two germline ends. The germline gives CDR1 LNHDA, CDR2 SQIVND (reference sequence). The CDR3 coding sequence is TGTGCCAGTAGGAGAGGGGGAGGGGGCGAGCAGTACTTC. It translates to CASRRGGGGEQYF. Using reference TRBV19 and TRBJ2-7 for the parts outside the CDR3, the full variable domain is DGGITQSPKYLFRKEGQNVTLSCEQNLNHDAMYWYRQDPGQGLRLIYYSQIVNDFQKGDIAEGYSVSREKKESFPLTVTSAQKNPTAFYLCASRRGGGGEQYFGPGTRLTVT.

CDR3 in DNA: TGTGCCAGCAGCCCACTTTTGGGGCTCTACGAGCAGTACTTC. It yields the protein CASSPLLGLYEQYF. The rearrangement joins TRBV7-6 to TRBJ2-7; the D gene is possibly TRBD1 (5 bases). The V and J ends lost 5 bases and 3 bases respectively, with 14 bases between them. The CDR3 runs to 14 residues. CDR1 is SGHVS, CDR2 FNYEAQ, per germline.